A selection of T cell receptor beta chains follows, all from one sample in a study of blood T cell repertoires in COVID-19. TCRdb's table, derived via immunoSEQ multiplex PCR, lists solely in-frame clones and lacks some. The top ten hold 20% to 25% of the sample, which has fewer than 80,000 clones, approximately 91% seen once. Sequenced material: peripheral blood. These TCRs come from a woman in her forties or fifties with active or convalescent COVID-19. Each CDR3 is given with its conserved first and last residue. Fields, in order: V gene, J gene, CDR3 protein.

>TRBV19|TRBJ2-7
CASSTPGLAGFDEQYF
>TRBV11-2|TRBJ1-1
CASSSGQGATEAFF
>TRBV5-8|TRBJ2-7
CASSFPGLAISYEQYF
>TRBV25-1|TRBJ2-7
CASRSSLYEQYF
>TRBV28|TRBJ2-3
CASTGAYSTDTQYF
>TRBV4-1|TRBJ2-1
CASSQVGTGGLEQFF
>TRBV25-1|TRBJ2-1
CASSEPGLAGAVYNEQFF
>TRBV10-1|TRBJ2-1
CASSGTGAVGSYNEQFF
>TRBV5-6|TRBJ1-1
CASSLGGTVGRAFF
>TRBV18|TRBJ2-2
CASSPPGTGLNTGELFF
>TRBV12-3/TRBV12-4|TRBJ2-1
CASSLTSGNEQFF
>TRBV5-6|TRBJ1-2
CASSDRTGQFNYGYTF
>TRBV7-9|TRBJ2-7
CASSSGTGPYEQYF
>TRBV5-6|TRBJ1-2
CASSPGGPYYGYTF
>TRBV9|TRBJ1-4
CASSATGPGEKLFF
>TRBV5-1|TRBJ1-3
CASSLNRASNTIYF
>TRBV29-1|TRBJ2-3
CSVTTGSTSTDTQYF